Presented here are 6 T cell receptor beta chains from one specimen sequenced in a study of shared clonotypes between healthy human individuals. Profiling relied on immunoSEQ multiplex PCR, and the TCRdb table lists in-frame clones only, not all of them. This table holds about 990,000 clones, around 82% found once. The sample was memory CD4+ T cells from PBMCs. Subset denoted: CD45RA-negative fraction. The source is a man aged 18 to 29 in good health. Some clones in this sample may be carry-over from other donors' samples.

This sequence joins TRBV29-1 and TRBJ2-1; D may correspond to TRBD1 or TRBD2 (5 bases each). Trimming took off 6 bases at V and 2 bases at J, with 20 bases between the two ends. CDR3 length: 16 amino acids. Germline V gives CDR1 SQVTM, CDR2 ANQGSEA. As DNA, the CDR3 is TGCAGCGTCTACCCACCGGGACGGCGGACCTACAATGAGCAGTTCTTC. Protein: CSVYPPGRRTYNEQFF.

The chain links TRBV28 to TRBJ2-5; a possible D gene is TRBD2 (7 bases). Germline V gene lookup returns CDR1 MDHEN and CDR2 SYDVKM. CDR3 length: 16 amino acids. V lost 4 bases, J lost 1 base, and 16 bases lay in between. The CDR3 loop reads CASSSEWGGRQETQYF. The CDR3 nucleotides read TGTGCCAGCAGTTCAGAGTGGGGGGGGCGCCAAGAGACCCAGTACTTC.

This clone was counted a few times. The CDR3 reads CASSLYWGQPQHF. The DNA for the CDR3 is TGTGCCAGCAGTTTATACTGGGGTCAGCCCCAGCATTTT. The chain carries TRBV28 and TRBJ1-5; no reliable D call. V was clipped by 1 base and J by 6 bases, with 7 bases between them. This CDR3 is 13 amino acids long. Germline V lookup: CDR1 MDHEN, CDR2 SYDVKM.

In its sample, this clone was seen a few times. The J gene is TRBJ2-5, the V gene TRBV7-9, with D uncertain. Germline V gene data show CDR1 as SEHNR and CDR2 as FQNEAQ (reference sequence). Trimming left V 6 bases short and J 5 bases short, with 10 bases between. The CDR3 has 12 amino acids. CDR3 residues: CASRGRRETQYF. The CDR3 DNA follows: TGTGCCAGCAGGGGCAGGCGGGAGACCCAGTACTTC.

This clone was counted once. The V and J genes are TRBV19 and TRBJ1-1, with D tentatively TRBD1 (5 bases). The CDR3 spans 11 residues. Germline values: CDR1 LNHDA, CDR2 SQIVND (reference sequence). Trimming stripped 7 bases from V and 10 bases from J, with 13 bases between. CDR3 nucleotide sequence: TGTGCCAGTATTAGGGAGGACATAGCTTTCTTT. Translating gives CASIREDIAFF. Full variable domain (outside the CDR3, taken from reference TRBV19 and TRBJ1-1): DGGITQSPKYLFRKEGQNVTLSCEQNLNHDAMYWYRQDPGQGLRLIYYSQIVNDFQKGDIAEGYSVSREKKESFPLTVTSAQKNPTAFYLCASIREDIAFFGQGTRLTVV.

There are many counts of this clone. This sequence joins TRBV7-2 and TRBJ2-7; a weak D match, TRBD2 (6 bases). Deletions cut 2 bases from V and 6 bases from J, with 17 bases between. CDR3 length equals 15 residues. Per germline, CDR1 SGHTA and CDR2 FQGNSA. This CDR3 reads CASSLLGGANGEQYF. The CDR3 nucleotides are TGTGCCAGCAGCTTATTAGGAGGGGCAAATGGCGAGCAGTACTTC.